This T cell receptor beta chain emerged from a study of early stage breast cancer tumors. Background on the study: Under 10 ER+/PR+/HER2- tumors were invasive ductal; a few were invasive lobular. Regarding the study as a whole: Compared with adjacent normal breast tissue, tumors showed around 2.7-fold greater T cell density and higher clonality.

Repertoires were generated with immunoSEQ multiplex PCR, while TCRdb's copy carries only in-frame clones and drops some. The sample lists fewer than 90,000 clones, approximately 80% occurring once. The germline gives CDR1 SGDLS, CDR2 YYNGEE. With 9 bases removed from V and 1 base from J, the gap between germline ends came to 13 bases. The CDR3 extends over 14 amino acids. Remarks on this clone: Its target is not known.

The receptor's source is a person in their sixties or seventies with breast cancer. Sequencing input: blood. The chain joins TRBV9 to TRBJ2-2; tentatively, D is TRBD1 (5 bases). CDR3 DNA: TGTGCCACCTCGACCAGGGTGAACACCGGGGAGCTGTTTTTT. Translation: CATSTRVNTGELFF.